These 21 T cell receptor beta chains originate from one sample sequenced in a study of blood T cell repertoires in COVID-19. Method: immunoSEQ multiplex PCR; TCRdb's copy keeps in-frame clones and lacks some. This table has around 160,000 clones, 80% to 90% appearing once. The source material was peripheral blood. These receptors all come from a woman in her seventies with COVID-19, enrolled during active disease.

This chain uses TRBV6-1 with TRBJ2-2; the match to TRBD2 covers 7 bases. V trimming: 1 base; J trimming: 3 bases; junction bases outside the gene matches: 2. Per germline, CDR1 MNHNS and CDR2 SASEGT. There are 15 residues in the CDR3. The CDR3 sequence is CASSEVSGDTGELFF. DNA of the CDR3: TGTGCCAGCAGTGAAGTAAGCGGGGACACCGGGGAGCTGTTTTTT.

This clone was seen only a few times. The genes are TRBV7-2 and TRBJ1-1; D unresolved. This CDR3 contains 13 residues. Between the trimmed V and J ends, which lost 1 base and 3 bases, there was a span of 6 bases. Germline CDR1 is SGHTA and CDR2 is FQGNSA. This CDR3 reads CASSLGRYTEAFF. The CDR3, as DNA: TGTGCCAGCAGCTTAGGTAGATACACTGAAGCTTTCTTT.

This chain uses TRBV12-3 or TRBV12-4 with TRBJ2-7; D is possibly TRBD1 (6 bases). This CDR3 is 13 amino acids long. The V gene lost 5 bases and the J gene lost 4 bases, with 12 bases spanning the gap. The chain's CDR3 is CASSRAQGYEQYF. The CDR3 DNA is TGTGCCAGCAGTCGAGCACAGGGTTACGAGCAGTACTTC.

The rearrangement links TRBV6-5 to TRBJ1-2, with D possibly TRBD1 on 5 matching bases. Germline assignment: CDR1 MNHEY and CDR2 SVGAGI. V lost 6 bases to trimming and J lost 8 bases, with 19 bases between them. This CDR3 comprises 14 residues. The CDR3 here is CASRPRQTFNGYTF. For the CDR3, the DNA is TGTGCCAGCAGGCCTCGACAGACCTTTAACGGCTACACCTTC.

This clone has a handful of counts. V usage is TRBV30 and J usage is TRBJ1-1, with 9 bases matching TRBD1. The J segment lost 6 bases and the V segment lost 4 bases, leaving 6 bases of the junction unmatched. From germline, CDR1 is GTSNPN and CDR2 SVGIG (reference sequence). This CDR3 region has 13 residues. The CDR3 loop is CAWTRQGVSEAFF. CDR3 sequence (DNA): TGTGCCTGGACCCGACAGGGGGTCTCTGAAGCTTTCTTT. The full variable domain, completed using reference TRBV30 and TRBJ1-1, is SQTIHQWPATLVQPVGSPLSLECTVEGTSNPNLYWYRQAAGRGLQLLFYSVGIGQISSEVPQNLSASRPQDRQFILSSKKLLLSDSGFYLCAWTRQGVSEAFFGQGTRLTVV.

This sequence joins TRBV19 and TRBJ1-2; a possible D gene is TRBD1 (5 bases). This CDR3 contains 13 residues. V was cut by 5 bases and J by 5 bases, with 12 bases left in between. Germline CDR1 is LNHDA and CDR2 is SQIVND (reference sequence). CDR3: CASSRGNRYGYTF. CDR3 nucleotide sequence: TGTGCCAGTAGTCGGGGGAACAGGTATGGCTACACCTTC.

This clone was detected ten times or more. The rearrangement uses TRBV6-5 and TRBJ2-6; TRBD1 might be the D (5 bases). CDR3 length equals 15 residues. V gave up 7 bases and J gave up 4 bases, with 14 bases separating them. CDR1 and CDR2 from the germline V gene are MNHEY and SVGAGI. CDR3 sequence (DNA): TGTGCCAGCACAGAGCAGGGTTCCGGGGCCAACGTCCTGACTTTC. It yields the protein CASTEQGSGANVLTF.

The rearrangement links TRBV4-2 to TRBJ1-5; possible D gene TRBD1, 6 bases. The CDR3 runs 16 residues. Trimming shortened V by 1 base and J by 2 bases, and 12 bases separated the two germline ends. CDR1 is LGHNA and CDR2 is YNFKEQ in the germline V gene. The CDR3 DNA reads TGTGCCAGCAGCCAAGCGGGGGGCAGGGGCAATCAGCCCCAGCATTTT. It is translated as CASSQAGGRGNQPQHF.

The rearrangement joins TRBV2 to TRBJ2-4; 7 nucleotides agree with TRBD2. CDR1 and CDR2 (germline): SNHLY, FYNNEI. Trimming took 4 bases from V and 9 from J; bases not matched to a gene: 3. The CDR3 is made up of 12 amino acids. The CDR3 here is CASSAASGIQYF. Written as DNA, the CDR3 is TGTGCCAGCAGTGCGGCTAGCGGCATTCAGTACTTC. Filled out from reference TRBV2 and TRBJ2-4, the complete variable domain reads EPEVTQTPSHQVTQMGQEVILRCVPISNHLYFYWYRQILGQKVEFLVSFYNNEISEKSEIFDDQFSVERPDGSNFTLKIRSTKLEDSAMYFCASSAASGIQYFGAGTRLSVL.

The chain is built from TRBV29-1 and TRBJ1-5, with D perhaps matching TRBD1 (5 bases). Germline V gene sequence: CDR1 SQVTM, CDR2 ANQGSEA. This CDR3 has 13 amino acids. V shed 4 bases and J shed 5 bases, with 12 bases lying between them. CDR3 DNA: TGCAGCGTTGGCGGGGGAAGGGATCAGCCCCAGCATTTT. Translation: CSVGGGRDQPQHF.

J is TRBJ2-7 and V is TRBV5-4; TRBD1 agrees at 11 bases. The CDR3 length is 16 residues. With 2 bases clipped from V and 2 bases from J, the junction kept 6 bases outside the gene matches. The germline V gene encodes CDR1 SGHNT and CDR2 YYREEE (reference sequence). The CDR3 is CASSLGQGAGTYEQYF. The CDR3 DNA is TGTGCCAGCAGCTTAGGACAGGGGGCGGGAACCTACGAGCAGTACTTC.

The chain recombines TRBV3-1 (or the pseudogene TRBV3-2) with TRBJ2-7; 9 nucleotides line up with TRBD1. The CDR3 runs to 15 residues. Germline V gives CDR1 LGHDT, CDR2 YNNKEL (reference sequence). After removal of 5 bases from V and 7 bases from J, the junction contained 12 bases not matched to a gene. CDR3 bases: TGTGCCAGCAGCGAAGCGGGACAGGGCTTTAGGGAGCAGTACTTC. Protein sequence: CASSEAGQGFREQYF.

J is TRBJ2-5 and V is TRBV4-2; the D gene is possibly TRBD1 (5 bases). This CDR3 spans 15 amino acids. Germline-derived CDR1 and CDR2 are LGHNA and YNFKEQ. V was cut by 1 base and J by 1 base, with 10 bases left in between. The CDR3 region is CASSQAQGFQETQYF. Here the CDR3 DNA reads TGTGCCAGCAGCCAAGCCCAGGGCTTCCAAGAGACCCAGTACTTC.

The rearrangement joins TRBV2 to TRBJ1-2; D is possibly TRBD1 (6 bases). Germline-derived CDR1 and CDR2 are SNHLY and FYNNEI. With 6 bases removed from V and 4 bases from J, the gap between germline ends came to 18 bases. CDR3 length equals 15 residues. CDR3 sequence: CASRIEQGAPYGYTF. CDR3 DNA sequence: TGTGCCAGCAGGATCGAACAGGGAGCCCCCTATGGCTACACCTTC.

The V gene is TRBV11-2, the J gene TRBJ2-1; 7 positions agree with TRBD2. There are 15 residues in the CDR3. V was pared by 0 bases and J by 8 bases, with 7 bases of the junction left unmatched. The germline V gene has CDR1 SGHAT and CDR2 FQNNGV. The CDR3 DNA follows: TGTGCCAGCAGCTTAGATCCAGCGGGGCACTATGAGCAGTTCTTC. Its protein product is CASSLDPAGHYEQFF.

The chain couples TRBV3-1 (or the pseudogene TRBV3-2) to TRBJ2-3; a weak D match, TRBD2 (6 bases). Between the trimmed V and J ends, which lost 0 bases and 5 bases, there was a span of 15 bases. The CDR3 extends over 16 amino acids. From germline, CDR1 is LGHDT and CDR2 YNNKEL (reference sequence). This CDR3 reads CASSQERRQGGDTQYF. The CDR3 nucleotides read TGTGCCAGCAGCCAAGAACGACGGCAGGGAGGAGATACGCAGTATTTT.

J is TRBJ2-7 and V is TRBV4-2; 7 positions agree with TRBD1. The CDR3 totals 15 residues. Losses at the gene ends were 1 base for V and 0 bases for J; bases not matched to a gene: 3. Germline CDR1 LGHNA, CDR2 YNFKEQ. The CDR3 loop reads CASSQAWDSSYEQYF. CDR3 sequence (DNA): TGTGCCAGCAGCCAAGCATGGGACAGCTCCTACGAGCAGTACTTC.

This clone has only one observation. The gene calls are TRBV6-2 or TRBV6-3 and TRBJ2-3; 8 bases match TRBD2. The germline V gene has CDR1 MNHEY and CDR2 SVGEGT. The CDR3 covers 14 residues. With V trimmed by 3 bases and J by 5 bases, 4 bases remained unmatched. In DNA, the CDR3 is TGTGCCAGCAGTTATAGCGGGATCGTAGATACGCAGTATTTT. Its protein product is CASSYSGIVDTQYF.

The chain joins TRBV7-6 to TRBJ1-2, with D hard to call. Trimming took 5 bases from V and 2 from J, leaving 9 bases between them. Germline lookup yields CDR1 SGHVS and CDR2 FNYEAQ. This CDR3 comprises 13 residues. The CDR3, as DNA: TGTGCCAGCAGCCCGACGGGGAACTATGGCTACACCTTC. As protein: CASSPTGNYGYTF.

The CDR3 bases are TGCAGCGTTGTAGGTCCGCGGCCGAACACTGAAGCTTTCTTT. It encodes CSVVGPRPNTEAFF. This chain uses TRBV29-1 with TRBJ1-1; D is ambiguous. Germline V gene lookup returns CDR1 SQVTM and CDR2 ANQGSEA. The CDR3 has 14 amino acids. V lost 4 bases and J 1 base, leaving 13 bases between the germline ends.

J is TRBJ2-1 and V is TRBV11-2, with a tentative D call TRBD1 (6 bases). The CDR3 extends over 15 amino acids. V dropped 3 bases and J dropped 6 bases, with 15 bases sitting between them. CDR1 is SGHAT and CDR2 is FQNNGV in the germline V gene. In DNA form, the CDR3 reads TGTGCCAGCAGCTTCAGCAGGGGTTCGGGCAATGAGCAGTTCTTC. Its translation: CASSFSRGSGNEQFF.